The sequence of this TCR beta chain was determined in a study of regulatory T cells in long-lasting Graves disease. Combining iRepertoire HTBI primers with Arm-PCR of CDR3 regions, the authors built TCR beta libraries. TCRdb recomputed calls from the multiplex PCR reads with MiXCR, one row per CDR3 protein. The sample includes 200,000 to 250,000 distinct CDR3 sequences, around 19% of them seen just once. The time point is: newly diagnosed GD, antithyroid drugs for less than 3 months. With RNA extracted from PBMCs as input, the TCR library was made. Guidelines of the American Thyroid Association were used to diagnose Graves' disease. Looked up from germline, CDR1 is MNHNS and CDR2 is SASEGT. V dropped 6 bases and J dropped 0 bases, with 13 bases sitting between them. The CDR3 runs 15 residues. Ten or more counts support this clonotype. This sample also appeared in a second study, on T cells in Graves' hyperthyroidism and ophthalmopathy. From that paper: Through a model of 13 V-J features, ophthalmopathy was separated from stable hyperthyroidism.

Sequencing was performed on peripheral blood mononuclear cells (PBMCs), taken at new diagnosis, from a patient treated with antithyroid drugs. V and J are TRBV6-1 and TRBJ2-3; weak D call: TRBD1 (5 bases). The TCR comes from a woman in her twenties or thirties with Graves disease. CDR3 region: CASRREGVSTDTQYF. DNA for the CDR3: TGTGCCAGCAGGAGAGAAGGGGTCAGCACAGATACGCAGTATTTT.